This TCR beta chain appears in the sequencing data of a study of T cell changes during pregnancy in multiple sclerosis. Trimming took 5 bases from V and 5 from J; bases not matched to a gene: 12. The CDR3 runs to 17 residues. Germline-derived CDR1 and CDR2 are SEHNR and FQNEAQ (reference sequence). TCRdb's copy holds only in-frame clones and misses some; the assay was immunoSEQ multiplex PCR. The data hold approximately 40,000 clones, with around nine tenths observed a single time. The sequencing here drew on CD8+ T cells from peripheral blood mononuclear cells, taken in the third trimester of pregnancy. The chain recombines TRBV7-9 with TRBJ2-5, with TRBD2 matching over 12 bases. The clonotype originates from a female donor with multiple sclerosis, enrolled in a pregnancy study. The DNA of the CDR3 is TGTGCCAGCAGCGCCCCACCTAGCGGGAGGGCCGTCGAGACCCAGTACTTC. The encoded protein is CASSAPPSGRAVETQYF.